This T cell receptor beta chain was identified in a study of blood T cell repertoires in COVID-19. Study-level information: Sources were T cells, B-cell-depleted T cells, or PBMCs; the material itself was cDNA or gDNA.

Only in-frame clones appear in the TCRdb table, and some are missing; sequencing was by immunoSEQ multiplex PCR. The repertoire holds under 300,000 clones, with around 82% as singletons. This CDR3 comprises 13 residues. Germline CDR1 SNHLY, CDR2 FYNNEI. V lost 4 bases and J lost 6; bases outside the gene matches: 5. Material for sequencing was peripheral blood. The J gene is TRBJ2-7, the V gene TRBV2; 8 nucleotides agree with TRBD1. This receptor was taken from a man of 80 years or more with acute or convalescent COVID-19. The CDR3: CASSVLTGGEQYF. In DNA, the CDR3 is TGTGCCAGCAGTGTCTTAACAGGGGGCGAGCAGTACTTC.